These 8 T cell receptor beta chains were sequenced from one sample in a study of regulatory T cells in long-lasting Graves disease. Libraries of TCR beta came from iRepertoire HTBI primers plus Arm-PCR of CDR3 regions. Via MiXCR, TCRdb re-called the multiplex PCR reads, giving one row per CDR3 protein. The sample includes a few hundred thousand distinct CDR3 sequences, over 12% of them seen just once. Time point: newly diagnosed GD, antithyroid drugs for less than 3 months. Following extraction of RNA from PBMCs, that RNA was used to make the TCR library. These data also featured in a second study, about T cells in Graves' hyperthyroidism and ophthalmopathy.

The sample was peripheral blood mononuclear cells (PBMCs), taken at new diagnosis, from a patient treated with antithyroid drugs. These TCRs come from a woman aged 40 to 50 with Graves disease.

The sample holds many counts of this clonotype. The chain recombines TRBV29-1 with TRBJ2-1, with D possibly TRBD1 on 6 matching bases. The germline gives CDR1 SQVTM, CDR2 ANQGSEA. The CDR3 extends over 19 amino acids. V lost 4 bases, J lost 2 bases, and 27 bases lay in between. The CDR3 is CSVAGESRHSAEAYNEQFF. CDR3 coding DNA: TGCAGCGTTGCAGGGGAAAGTCGTCATTCGGCCGAAGCCTACAATGAGCAGTTCTTC.

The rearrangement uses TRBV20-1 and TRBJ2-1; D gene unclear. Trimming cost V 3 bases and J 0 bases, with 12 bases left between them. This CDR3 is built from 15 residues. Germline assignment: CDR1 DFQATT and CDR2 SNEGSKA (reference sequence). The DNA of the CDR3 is TGCAGTGCTAGTAAGGGCGTACTCTCCTACAATGAGCAGTTCTTC. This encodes CSASKGVLSYNEQFF.

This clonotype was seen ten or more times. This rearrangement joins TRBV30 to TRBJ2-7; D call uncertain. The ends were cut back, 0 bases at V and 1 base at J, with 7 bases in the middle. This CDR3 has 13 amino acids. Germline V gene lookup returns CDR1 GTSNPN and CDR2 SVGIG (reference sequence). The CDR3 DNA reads TGTGCCTGGAGTGTTTTGCGGTCCTACGAGCAGTACTTC. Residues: CAWSVLRSYEQYF.

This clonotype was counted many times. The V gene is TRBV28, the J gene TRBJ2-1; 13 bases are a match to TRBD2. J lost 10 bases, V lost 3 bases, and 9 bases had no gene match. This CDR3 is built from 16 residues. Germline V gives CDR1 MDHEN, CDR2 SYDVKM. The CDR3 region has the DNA TGTGCCAGCAGTTTTAGGACTAGCGGGAGCCTTGAAGAGCAGTTCTTC. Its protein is CASSFRTSGSLEEQFF.

The CDR3 sequence is CASSSELLNEQFF. For the CDR3, the DNA is TGTGCCAGCAGTTCTGAACTTTTGAATGAGCAGTTCTTC. The chain carries TRBV7-3 and TRBJ2-5, with D hard to call. The tail of the sequence fits TRBJ2-1 better, so the J call may be wrong. The germline gives CDR1 SGHTA, CDR2 FQGTGA. The CDR3 runs 13 residues.

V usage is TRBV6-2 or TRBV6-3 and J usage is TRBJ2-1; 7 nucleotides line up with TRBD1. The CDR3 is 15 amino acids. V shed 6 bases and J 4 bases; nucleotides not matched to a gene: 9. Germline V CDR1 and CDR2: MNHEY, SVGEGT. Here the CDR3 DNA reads TGTGCCAGCAGCTCTCCGGGACAGAGATACAATGAGCAGTTCTTC. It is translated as CASSSPGQRYNEQFF.

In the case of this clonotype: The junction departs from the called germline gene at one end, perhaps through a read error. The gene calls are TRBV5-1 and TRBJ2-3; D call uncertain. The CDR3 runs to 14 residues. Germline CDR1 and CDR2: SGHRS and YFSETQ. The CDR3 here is CASSLGLSTDTKYF. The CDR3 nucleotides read TGCGCCAGCAGCTTGGGGCTATCCACAGATACGAAGTATTTT.

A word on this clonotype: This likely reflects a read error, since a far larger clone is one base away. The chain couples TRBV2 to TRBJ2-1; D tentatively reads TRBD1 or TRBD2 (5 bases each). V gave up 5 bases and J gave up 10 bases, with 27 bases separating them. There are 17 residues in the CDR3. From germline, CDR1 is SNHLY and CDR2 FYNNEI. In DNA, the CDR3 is TGTGCCAGCAGTACGCCTTCCTCCGGGACCTCGTCCTACGAGCAGTTCTTC. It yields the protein CASSTPSSGTSSYEQFF.